This TCR beta chain was retrieved from a study of cytomegalovirus exposure and HLA in healthy donors. Study-level findings and limits: Indistinguishable V segments such as TRBV6-2 and TRBV6-3 were excluded. With high specificity and sensitivity, the classifier reportedly diagnosed cytomegalovirus status.

With 60 Vbeta and 13 Jbeta primers, the PCR was carried out. Generated by immunoSEQ multiplex PCR, the TCRdb table keeps only in-frame clones and is missing some. The sample includes 150,000 to 200,000 clones, more than 60% of them seen just once. All donors participated as healthy donors of bone marrow. Turning to this clone: Its target is not known.

Germline V gives CDR1 LGHNA, CDR2 YSLEER. With 3 bases removed from V and 6 bases from J, the gap between germline ends came to 20 bases. The CDR3 totals 16 residues. The chain couples TRBV4-3 to TRBJ1-2; the D is unclear. The material sequenced was PBMCs. The TCR comes from a female donor in good health and CMV-seronegative. This chain's CDR3 is CASSQALTGGNHGYTF. Here the CDR3 DNA reads TGCGCCAGCAGCCAGGCCTTAACGGGAGGGAACCATGGCTACACCTTC.